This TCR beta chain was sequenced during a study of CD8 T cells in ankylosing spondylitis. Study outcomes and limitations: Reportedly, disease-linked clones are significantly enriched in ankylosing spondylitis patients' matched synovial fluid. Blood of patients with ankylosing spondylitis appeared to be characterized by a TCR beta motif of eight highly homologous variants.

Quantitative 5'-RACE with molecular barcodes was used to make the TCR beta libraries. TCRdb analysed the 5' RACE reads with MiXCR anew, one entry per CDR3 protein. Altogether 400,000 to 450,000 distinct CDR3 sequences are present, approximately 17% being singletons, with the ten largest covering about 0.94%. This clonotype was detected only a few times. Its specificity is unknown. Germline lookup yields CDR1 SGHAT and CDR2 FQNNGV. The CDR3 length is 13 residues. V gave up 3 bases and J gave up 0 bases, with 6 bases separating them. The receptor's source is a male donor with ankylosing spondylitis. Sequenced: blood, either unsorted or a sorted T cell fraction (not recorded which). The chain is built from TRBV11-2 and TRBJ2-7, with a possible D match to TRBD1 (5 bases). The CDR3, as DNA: TGTGCCAGCAGCTTCAGGGACTCCTACGAGCAGTACTTC. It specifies CASSFRDSYEQYF.